Shown below are 6 T cell receptor beta chains from a single sample sequenced in a study of blood T cell repertoires in COVID-19 (dated by TCRdb to 2018 to 2020). Library prep was done by the immunoSEQ multiplex PCR assay. The table was pulled from immuneACCESS by TCRdb, which kept in-frame rearrangements only. Such tables lose some clones; where checked, under half of the loss comes from unresolved V genes, and the rest has no known cause. The sample table holds approximately 210,000 clones, of which 88% were seen once. The biggest ten clones account for approximately 1.7% of the sample. Sequenced: peripheral blood. These receptors all come from a man between 65 and 85 years old with acute or convalescent COVID-19.

This clone was detected ten times or more. The chain couples TRBV7-8 to TRBJ1-3; D not resolved. Germline CDR1 is SGHVS and CDR2 is FQNEAQ. The CDR3 spans 17 residues. Trimming took off 5 bases at V and 0 bases at J, with 17 bases between the two ends. CDR3 amino acids: CASSKDWVPGSGNTIYF. CDR3 in DNA: TGTGCCAGCAGCAAGGACTGGGTGCCGGGCTCTGGAAACACCATATATTTT.

The V and J genes are TRBV6-5 and TRBJ1-1; 8 nucleotides match TRBD1. V gave up 5 bases and J gave up 4 bases; unmatched junction bases: 6. The CDR3 sequence is 14 residues long. Germline assignment: CDR1 MNHEY and CDR2 SVGAGI. The CDR3 here is CASSQWTGSTEAFF. CDR3 bases: TGTGCCAGCAGTCAATGGACAGGGAGCACTGAAGCTTTCTTT.

The CDR3 region is CASSDTRTGGSYEQYF. CDR3 nucleotide sequence: TGTGCCAGCAGTGATACAAGGACAGGGGGGTCCTACGAGCAGTACTTC. V usage is TRBV25-1 and J usage is TRBJ2-7; 10 positions agree with TRBD1. V gave up 3 bases and J gave up 1 base; unmatched junction bases: 6. Per the germline V gene, CDR1 is MGHDK and CDR2 is SYGVNS. This CDR3 is 16 amino acids long.

The chain joins TRBV5-6 to TRBJ1-1; 7 bases are shared with TRBD1. The CDR3 contains 14 residues. The V segment lost 4 bases and the J segment 0 bases; nucleotides outside the gene matches: 3. Germline V gives CDR1 SGHDT, CDR2 YYEEEE. CDR3 DNA sequence: TGTGCCAGCAGCACGGGGACAGTGAACACTGAAGCTTTCTTT. The encoded protein is CASSTGTVNTEAFF. The full variable domain, completed using reference TRBV5-6 and TRBJ1-1, is DAGVTQSPTHLIKTRGQQVTLRCSPKSGHDTVSWYQQALGQGPQFIFQYYEEEERQRGNFPDRFSGHQFPNYSSELNVNALLLGDSALYLCASSTGTVNTEAFFGQGTRLTVV.

The chain employs TRBV6-4 and TRBJ2-7, with 11 bases aligning to TRBD2. CDR1 is MRHNA, CDR2 SNTAGT, per germline. This CDR3 is 15 amino acids long. Losses at the gene ends were 0 bases for V and 4 bases for J; bases not matched to a gene: 2. CDR3 nucleotides: TGTGCCAGCAGTGACTCTACTAGCGGGAGTTACGAGCAGTACTTC. Protein: CASSDSTSGSYEQYF.

The CDR3 DNA follows: TGTGCCAGCAGAGGCTTTGGGACAGATGGAGCCCAGTACTTC. It specifies CASRGFGTDGAQYF. This sequence joins TRBV25-1 and TRBJ2-5; 7 nucleotides match TRBD1. Unmatched junction bases numbered 13, after V lost 6 bases and J lost 9 bases. The germline CDR1 and CDR2 sequences are MGHDK and SYGVNS. CDR3 length: 14 residues.